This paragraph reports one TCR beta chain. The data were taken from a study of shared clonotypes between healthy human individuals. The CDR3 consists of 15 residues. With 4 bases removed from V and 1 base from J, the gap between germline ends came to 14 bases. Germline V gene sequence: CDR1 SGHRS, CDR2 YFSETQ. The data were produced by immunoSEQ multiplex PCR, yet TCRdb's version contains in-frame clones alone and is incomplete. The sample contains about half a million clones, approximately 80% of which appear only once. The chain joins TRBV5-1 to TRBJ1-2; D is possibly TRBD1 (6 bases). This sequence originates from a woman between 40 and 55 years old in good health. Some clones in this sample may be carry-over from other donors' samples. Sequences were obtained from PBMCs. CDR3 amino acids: CASSAGGTLNYGYTF. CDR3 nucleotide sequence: TGCGCCAGCAGCGCTGGGGGCACCCTTAACTATGGCTACACCTTC.